This T cell receptor (beta chain) was obtained from a study of T cells in localized non-small cell lung cancer. Study conclusions and caveats: Uninvolved adjacent lung showed higher T cell clonality than tumor.

TCRdb's table, derived via immunoSEQ multiplex PCR, lists solely in-frame clones and lacks some. The table has over 45,000 clones, 60% to 85% seen once. About this clone: As yet, its antigen is unknown.

The clonotype was recovered from a man between 40 and 70 years old with stage I squamous cell lung carcinoma. The source was peripheral blood, collected before any cancer treatment.

The CDR3 region has the DNA TGCGCCAGCAGCCAAAACGCGGGACCTAGGGATGAAAAACTGTTTTTT. Translating it yields CASSQNAGPRDEKLFF. The chain joins TRBV4-1 to TRBJ1-4, with D tentatively TRBD1 (5 bases). This CDR3 has 16 residues. In germline, CDR1 is MGHRA, CDR2 YSYEKL. V gave up 2 bases and J gave up 6 bases, with 16 bases separating them.